This is a list of T cell receptor beta chains from one sample in a study of blood T cells in healthy people across ages. MiXCR was run by TCRdb on the 5' RACE reads, yielding one entry per CDR3 protein. The sample gives roughly 500,000 distinct CDR3 sequences, 25% to 30% of which show up once; around 20% is in the top ten. Sequenced input: blood. Receptors were obtained from a woman in her 70s in good health. CDR3s include the opening cysteine and the closing phenylalanine or tryptophan. A D gene is named only where the DNA matches it firmly. Only part of the rows carry a size: once, few, many, or a class if the clone is expanded.

DNA	CDR3	V	size	J	D
TGTGCCAGCAGTTTAACCCAGACCACTAGCACAGATACGCAGTATTTT	CASSLTQTTSTDTQYF	TRBV12-3/TRBV12-4	few	TRBJ2-3	NA
TGCGCCAGCAGCCCGAAGGCTAGCGGGGGCCTCCCAGCAAAAAACATTCAGTACTTC	CASSPKASGGLPAKNIQYF	TRBV5-1	few	TRBJ2-4	TRBD2
TGTGCCAGCGATGAGGGCTCCCCTCCCAGCAATGAGCAGTTCTTC	CASDEGSPPSNEQFF	TRBV6-5	NA	TRBJ2-1	NA
TGTGCCTGCACCCCCTCCTGGGCCTCCATGAACACTGAAGCTTTCTTT	CACTPSWASMNTEAFF	TRBV12-3/TRBV12-4	NA	TRBJ1-1	NA
TGTGCCACCAGCAGAGATCTTCTTTTGCGTACTAGCGGGGGGGCCTCCCAAGAGACCCAGTACTTC	CATSRDLLLRTSGGASQETQYF	TRBV15	many	TRBJ2-5	TRBD2
TGCAGTGCTAGACTCCAGGAACACGAGCAGTACTTC	CSARLQEHEQYF	TRBV20-1	NA	TRBJ2-7	NA
TGTGCCAGCAGCTTGACAGGGTATGACCAGCCCCAGCATTTT	CASSLTGYDQPQHF	TRBV7-2	NA	TRBJ1-5	TRBD1
TGTGCCAGCAGCTGGAGGACAGGGCGCTACAATGAGCAGTTCTTC	CASSWRTGRYNEQFF	TRBV7-2	few	TRBJ2-1	TRBD1
TGTGCCAGCAGCCCCGGGACTAGCGGGGGTAACGGGGAGTCCCAGTACTTC	CASSPGTSGGNGESQYF	TRBV7-9	few	TRBJ2-5	TRBD2
TGTGCCAGCAGTTACGGGCGACTAGCGAACACCGGGGAGCTGTTTTTT	CASSYGRLANTGELFF	TRBV6-5	NA	TRBJ2-2	NA